This T cell receptor beta chain emerged from a study of blood T cell repertoires in COVID-19. Per the authors' pipeline: Using reference gene primer amplification, nucleated cell counts were estimated. The data were produced by immunoSEQ multiplex PCR, yet TCRdb's version contains in-frame clones alone and is incomplete. V and J calls and clone size are copied from that table; D and trimming were computed from the DNA. There are 20,000 to 25,000 clones in the sample; around 90% occur only once, and 15% to 20% lies in the top ten. The CDR3 sequence is 13 residues long. Trimming shortened V by 2 bases and J by 6 bases, and 12 bases separated the two germline ends. Per germline, CDR1 SGHDT and CDR2 YYEEEE.

This TCR came from a human donor in a cohort sampled during active COVID-19. The source material was peripheral blood. The rearrangement links TRBV5-6 to TRBJ2-7; no reliable D call. The CDR3 is CASSLQSPGEQYF. The CDR3 region has the DNA TGTGCCAGCAGCTTACAAAGCCCGGGCGAGCAGTACTTC.